This T cell receptor beta chain was sequenced in a study of regulatory T cells in long-lasting Graves disease. The overall study: Patients with new Graves' disease had used antithyroid drugs below 3 months.

CDR1 and CDR2 from the germline V gene are SEHNR and FQNEAQ (reference sequence). This CDR3 spans 13 amino acids. V lost 4 bases to trimming and J lost 3 bases, with 9 bases between them. Whole-study findings and limits: Persistent Graves' cases showed lower TCR diversity than newly diagnosed cases. Newly diagnosed patients shared approximately 1,000 public clonotypes; persistent patients shared more than 2,500.

This clonotype was seen many times. Its antigen remains unidentified. Time point noted: newly diagnosed GD, antithyroid drugs for less than 3 months. PBMC-extracted RNA yielded the TCR library. Relying on iRepertoire HTBI primers and Arm-PCR of CDR3 regions, the team built TCR beta libraries. TCRdb called the multiplex PCR reads again in MiXCR, with one record for every CDR3 protein. The sample lists some 560,000 distinct CDR3 sequences; 15% to 20% were seen once. The sample was also linked to a second study, of T cells in Graves' hyperthyroidism and ophthalmopathy. That work contributes: Those patients with uncontrolled infection, other autoimmune disease, pregnancy or lactation were excluded.

This sequence was found in a woman aged 35-65 years with Graves disease. The chain joins TRBV7-9 to TRBJ1-2; the D gene is possibly TRBD1 (5 bases). Sequenced here: peripheral blood mononuclear cells (PBMCs), sampled at new diagnosis, from a patient treated with antithyroid drugs. This chain's CDR3 is CASSSGSHYGYTF. The CDR3 DNA reads as TGTGCCAGCAGCTCAGGGTCGCACTATGGCTACACCTTC.